This T cell receptor beta chain appears in the sequencing data of a study of cytomegalovirus exposure and HLA in healthy donors. Across the whole study: The 550 to 800 first-cohort repertoires and the 100 to 150 validation repertoires shared the same platform, a later analysis reported.

The donors were members of the approximately 120-subject validation cohort (separate from the approximately 670-subject first cohort). Per the germline V gene, CDR1 is MDHEN and CDR2 is SYDVKM. Trimming took 3 bases from V and 0 from J, leaving 9 bases between them. The CDR3 runs to 16 residues. Study-wide findings and caveats: According to reports, the classifier identified cytomegalovirus status with high specificity and sensitivity. First-cohort TCR clusters tended to co-occur in the 95 to 150 validation repertoires, a later analysis found.

Concerning this clone: The antigen is unknown.

Sequencing was performed with immunoSEQ multiplex PCR; in TCRdb, only in-frame clones are kept and a portion is missing. The profile shows approximately 60,000 clones, just under 95% of them singletons. Source material: PBMCs. This sequence originates from a woman aged 18 to 35 in good health and CMV-seropositive. The J gene is TRBJ1-6, the V gene TRBV28, with a weak D call TRBD1 (5 bases). The CDR3 coding sequence is TGTGCCAGCAGTTTTCAGGGCACCTCCTATAATTCACCCCTCCACTTT. The encoded protein is CASSFQGTSYNSPLHF. The full variable domain, its missing parts supplied by reference TRBV28 and TRBJ1-6, is DVKVTQSSRYLVKRTGEKVFLECVQDMDHENMFWYRQDPGLGLRLIYFSYDVKMKEKGDIPEGYSVSREKKERFSLILESASTNQTSMYLCASSFQGTSYNSPLHFGNGTRLTVT.